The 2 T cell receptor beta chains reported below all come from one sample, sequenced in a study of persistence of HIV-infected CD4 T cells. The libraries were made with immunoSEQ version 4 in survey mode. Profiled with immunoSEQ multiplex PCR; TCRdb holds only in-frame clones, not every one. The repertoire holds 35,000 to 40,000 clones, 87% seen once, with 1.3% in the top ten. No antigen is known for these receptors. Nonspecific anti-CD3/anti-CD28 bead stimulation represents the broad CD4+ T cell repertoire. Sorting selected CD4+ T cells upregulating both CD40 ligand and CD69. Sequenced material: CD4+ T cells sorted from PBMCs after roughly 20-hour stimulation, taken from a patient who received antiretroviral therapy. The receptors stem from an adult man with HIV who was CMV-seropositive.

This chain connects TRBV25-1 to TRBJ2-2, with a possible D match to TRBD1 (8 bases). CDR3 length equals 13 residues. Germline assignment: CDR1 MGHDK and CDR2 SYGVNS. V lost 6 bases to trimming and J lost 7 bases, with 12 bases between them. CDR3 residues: CASRQGGYGELFF. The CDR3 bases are TGTGCCAGCAGACAGGGGGGGTACGGGGAGCTGTTTTTT.

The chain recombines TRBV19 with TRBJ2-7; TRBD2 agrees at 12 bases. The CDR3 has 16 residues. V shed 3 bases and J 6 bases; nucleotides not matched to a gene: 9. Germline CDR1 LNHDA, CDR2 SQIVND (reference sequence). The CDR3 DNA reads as TGTGCCAGTAGTATCGGGGCTAGCGGGAGGGCTGCCGAGCAGTACTTC. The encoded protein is CASSIGASGRAAEQYF.